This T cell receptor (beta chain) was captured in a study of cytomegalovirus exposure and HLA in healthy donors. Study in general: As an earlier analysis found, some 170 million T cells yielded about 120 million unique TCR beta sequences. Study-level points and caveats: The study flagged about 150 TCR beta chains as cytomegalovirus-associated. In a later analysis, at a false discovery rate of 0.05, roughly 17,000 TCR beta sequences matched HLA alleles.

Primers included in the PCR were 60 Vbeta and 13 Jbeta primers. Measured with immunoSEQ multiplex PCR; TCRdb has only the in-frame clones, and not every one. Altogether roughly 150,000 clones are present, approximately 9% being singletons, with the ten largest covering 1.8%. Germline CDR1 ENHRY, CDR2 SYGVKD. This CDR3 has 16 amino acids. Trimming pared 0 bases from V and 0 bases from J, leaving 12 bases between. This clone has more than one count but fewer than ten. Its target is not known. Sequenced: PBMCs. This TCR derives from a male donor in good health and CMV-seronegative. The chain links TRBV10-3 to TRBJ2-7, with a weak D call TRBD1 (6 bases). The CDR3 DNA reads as TGTGCCATCAGTGAGTCGACCAGGGGCTACTCCTACGAGCAGTACTTC. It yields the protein CAISESTRGYSYEQYF.